The entry that follows covers one T cell receptor beta chain sequence. Adults between roughly 18 and 89 years of age took part from about 24 US areas. Participants' reported clinical history set cohort assignment. CDR1 is LNHNV and CDR2 is YYDKDF in the germline V gene (reference sequence). V shed 1 base and J shed 6 bases, with 12 bases lying between them. The CDR3 has 14 amino acids. This sample was included in a study of blood T cell repertoires in COVID-19. For the study at large: Collection of acute and convalescent COVID-19 samples took place in the United States, Italy and Spain. T cells, B-cell-depleted T cells, or PBMCs provided the cDNA or gDNA that served as material.

Clones were read by immunoSEQ multiplex PCR, and TCRdb kept only the in-frame ones, dropping some. The sample includes some 380,000 clones, roughly 87% of them seen just once. V and J are TRBV15 and TRBJ1-1; D is possibly TRBD1 (6 bases). This clonotype originated in a woman aged 40 to 55 with acute COVID-19. The sample taken for sequencing was PBMCs or T cells enriched from blood (not recorded which). The CDR3 nucleotides read TGTGCCACCAGCAGAGCTCCGGGGGGCTCTGAAGCTTTCTTT. Its translation: CATSRAPGGSEAFF.